The source of this TCR beta chain is a study of CD8 T cells in Susac syndrome. Trimming shortened V by 10 bases and J by 2 bases, and 16 bases separated the two germline ends. The CDR3 loop spans 14 amino acids. Germline CDR1 reads LNHDA; CDR2 reads SQIVND (reference sequence). The RNA, about 0.5 to 1 ug, was put through reverse transcription using random hexamers. Amplification of TCR beta CDR3 by immunoSEQ multiplex PCR spanned 54 Vbeta and 13 Jbeta. TCRdb ran MiXCR on the immunoSEQ multiplex PCR reads and lists one entry per CDR3 protein. Found here are 150,000 to 200,000 distinct CDR3 sequences, roughly 91% of them singletons; the top ten hold 0.087%. This clonotype has only one observation.

This clonotype originated in a human donor with Susac syndrome. Sequencing was carried out using CD4+ T cells from PBMCs. The V and J genes are TRBV19 and TRBJ2-3, with D possibly TRBD2 on 6 matching bases. CDR3 amino acids: CATVADNVTDTQYF. CDR3 bases: TGTGCCACCGTAGCGGACAACGTCACAGATACGCAGTATTTT.